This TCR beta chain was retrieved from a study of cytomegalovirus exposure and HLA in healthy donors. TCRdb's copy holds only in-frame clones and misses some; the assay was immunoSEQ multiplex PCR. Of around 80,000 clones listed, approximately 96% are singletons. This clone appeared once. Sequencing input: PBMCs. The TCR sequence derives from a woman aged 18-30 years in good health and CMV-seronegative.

CDR3 sequence: CASSLVGALAFF. In DNA, the CDR3 is TGTGCCAGCAGCTTGGTAGGGGCTCTTGCTTTCTTT. The chain employs TRBV5-6 and TRBJ1-1; possibly TRBD1 for D (5 bases). With 0 bases removed from V and 11 bases from J, the gap between germline ends came to 11 bases. The germline V gene encodes CDR1 SGHDT and CDR2 YYEEEE. The CDR3 totals 12 residues. The full variable domain, with the rest looked up from reference TRBV5-6 and TRBJ1-1, is DAGVTQSPTHLIKTRGQQVTLRCSPKSGHDTVSWYQQALGQGPQFIFQYYEEEERQRGNFPDRFSGHQFPNYSSELNVNALLLGDSALYLCASSLVGALAFFGQGTRLTVV.